These 32 T cell receptor beta chains originate from one sample sequenced in a study of blood T cell repertoires in COVID-19. Profiling relied on immunoSEQ multiplex PCR, and the TCRdb table lists in-frame clones only, not all of them. The profile shows around 130,000 clones, about four fifths of them singletons. The sample was PBMCs or T cells enriched from blood (not recorded which). The receptor set was obtained from a man younger than 45 who had recovered from COVID-19.

V is TRBV2 and J is TRBJ2-1; TRBD2 matches 8 bases. Germline V CDR1 and CDR2: SNHLY, FYNNEI. The length of the CDR3 is 16 residues. V shed 6 bases and J 7 bases; nucleotides not matched to a gene: 14. CDR3 sequence reads: CASSAPPAGVGNEQFF. Here the CDR3 DNA reads TGTGCCAGCAGCGCCCCCCCAGCGGGAGTGGGGAATGAGCAGTTCTTC.

The chain links TRBV29-1 to TRBJ2-5; TRBD1 might be the D (5 bases). The CDR3 runs to 14 residues. Germline V gene data show CDR1 as SQVTM and CDR2 as ANQGSEA. Trimming pared 3 bases from V and 1 base from J, leaving 12 bases between. CDR3 coding DNA: TGCAGCGTTGATCCAGGGTCCCGCCAAGAGACCCAGTACTTC. Translated: CSVDPGSRQETQYF.

V and J are TRBV6-5 and TRBJ1-5, with unresolved D. V was shortened by 7 bases and J by 3 bases, with 10 bases between the two germline ends. The CDR3 extends over 13 amino acids. Germline CDR1 is MNHEY and CDR2 is SVGAGI. The CDR3 nucleotides are TGTGCCAGCAAGCAGGAGGCCAATCAGCCCCAGCATTTT. As protein: CASKQEANQPQHF.

DNA for the CDR3: TGTGCCACCAGTGATTTTGGGCCAGGGGGTCGGAGCGAGCAGTACTTC. Amino acids: CATSDFGPGGRSEQYF. J is TRBJ2-7 and V is TRBV24-1, with TRBD1 matching over 7 bases. V was clipped by 1 base and J by 6 bases; unmatched bases: 11. Germline CDR1 KGHDR, CDR2 SFDVKD. This CDR3 spans 16 amino acids.

The chain has TRBV7-2 and TRBJ1-4; a weak D match, TRBD1 (5 bases). The ends were cut back, 2 bases at V and 10 bases at J, with 20 bases in the middle. The CDR3 spans 16 residues. CDR1 and CDR2 (germline): SGHTA, FQGNSA. CDR3: CASSLLDDARAGKLFF. The CDR3 DNA reads TGTGCCAGCAGCTTACTCGACGATGCCAGGGCAGGAAAACTGTTTTTT.

The chain uses TRBV11-2 and TRBJ2-6; the D gene is possibly TRBD1 (6 bases). The CDR3 runs to 18 residues. Deletions cut 5 bases from V and 4 bases from J, with 21 bases between. The germline V gene encodes CDR1 SGHAT and CDR2 FQNNGV. The CDR3 bases are TGTGCCAGCAGCCTAGGGACCCGAGGGGGAAAGGGGGCCAACGTCCTGACTTTC. This translates into CASSLGTRGGKGANVLTF.

The CDR3 is CATRDRLNGYTF. The CDR3 DNA reads TGTGCCACCAGGGACAGACTAAATGGCTACACCTTC. The chain has TRBV10-3 and TRBJ1-2; 7 bases are shared with TRBD1. The CDR3 has 12 amino acids. With V trimmed by 10 bases and J by 6 bases, 8 bases remained unmatched. Germline-derived CDR1 and CDR2 are ENHRY and SYGVKD.

V and J are TRBV12-1 and TRBJ1-5. TRBV12-1 is described as a pseudogene. CDR3 length: 15 residues. This chain's CDR3 is CASRSEGVGDQPQHF. The CDR3 coding sequence is TGTGCCAGCAGGTCAGAGGGAGTTGGGGATCAGCCCCAGCATTTT.

The chain is built from TRBV7-9 and TRBJ2-5, with D perhaps TRBD2 (5 bases). Trimming removed 7 bases from V and 1 base from J, with 10 bases in between. Germline V gene sequence: CDR1 SEHNR, CDR2 FQNEAQ (reference sequence). The CDR3 sequence is 13 residues long. The DNA of the CDR3 is TGTGCCAGCATAGCCCGGGGCCAAGAGACCCAGTACTTC. Protein: CASIARGQETQYF.

V usage is TRBV5-4 and J usage is TRBJ1-1, with D possibly TRBD1 on 5 matching bases. V lost 1 base, J lost 6 bases, and 16 bases lay in between. CDR1 and CDR2 from the germline V gene are SGHNT and YYREEE (reference sequence). CDR3 length: 15 amino acids. The CDR3 DNA follows: TGTGCCAGCAGCTTGAATAAGGGGAAGGGTGCTGAAGCTTTCTTT. Amino acid sequence: CASSLNKGKGAEAFF.

This clone appeared a few times. This sequence joins TRBV12-5 and TRBJ1-1, with 8 bases aligning to TRBD1. Germline V lookup: CDR1 LGHNT, CDR2 FRNRAP. Trimming took 5 bases from V and 6 from J; bases not matched to a gene: 11. The CDR3 sequence is 15 residues long. CDR3 loop: CASGPDRGFASEAFF. CDR3 DNA: TGTGCTAGTGGTCCAGACAGGGGTTTCGCCTCTGAAGCTTTCTTT.

The genes are TRBV6-5 and TRBJ1-4; 7 bases agree with TRBD1. V lost 6 bases and J lost 11; bases outside the gene matches: 6. Per germline, CDR1 MNHEY and CDR2 SVGAGI. The CDR3 loop spans 12 amino acids. This CDR3 reads CASSNDRVKLFF. The CDR3 bases are TGTGCCAGCAGCAACGACAGGGTCAAACTGTTTTTT.

The sample holds a few counts of this clone. The rearrangement joins TRBV27 to TRBJ2-2; D is perhaps TRBD1 (6 bases). The germline CDR1 and CDR2 sequences are MNHEY and SMNVEV (reference sequence). Trimming stripped 6 bases from V and 1 base from J, with 12 bases between. The CDR3 has 15 amino acids. In DNA form, the CDR3 reads TGTGCCAGCAGACCGACAGGCCTGAACACCGGGGAGCTGTTTTTT. Its translation is CASRPTGLNTGELFF.

V gene TRBV12-5 combines with J gene TRBJ2-3; 8 bases fit TRBD2. CDR3 length equals 17 residues. Germline V gene lookup returns CDR1 LGHNT and CDR2 FRNRAP. V dropped 7 bases and J dropped 4; count of bases not matched to a gene: 16. DNA of the CDR3: TGTGCTAGTGCAAGGACCTCTGACCCGCGGGGGGCAGATACGCAGTATTTT. Encoded protein: CASARTSDPRGADTQYF.

This clone has a single count. The rearrangement joins TRBV28 to TRBJ2-1; no clear D gene. The CDR3 consists of 14 residues. Per germline, CDR1 MDHEN and CDR2 SYDVKM. The V and J ends lost 3 bases and 2 bases respectively, with 8 bases between them. CDR3 loop: CASSFGEAYNEQFF. The CDR3 coding sequence is TGTGCCAGCAGTTTCGGTGAAGCCTACAATGAGCAGTTCTTC.

V and J are TRBV27 and TRBJ1-1; D perhaps matches TRBD1 (6 bases). V was shortened by 4 bases and J by 2 bases, with 11 bases between the two germline ends. The CDR3 sequence is 14 residues long. CDR1 is MNHEY, CDR2 SMNVEV, per germline (reference sequence). The CDR3 sequence is CASSSRGPNTEAFF. The CDR3 nucleotides read TGTGCCAGCAGTTCCAGGGGCCCCAACACTGAAGCTTTCTTT.

The chain carries TRBV18 and TRBJ2-3, with 15 positions matching TRBD2. The CDR3 sequence is 18 residues long. The trim removed 6 bases at V and 3 bases at J, leaving 10 bases unmatched. Looked up from germline, CDR1 is KGHSH and CDR2 is LQKENI. CDR3 nucleotides: TGTGCCAGCTCTACCACAGGACTAGCGGGAGGGAGGACAGATACGCAGTATTTT. Translation: CASSTTGLAGGRTDTQYF. The full variable domain, its missing parts supplied by reference TRBV18 and TRBJ2-3, is NAGVMQNPRHLVRRRGQEARLRCSPMKGHSHVYWYRQLPEEGLKFMVYLQKENIIDESGMPKERFSAEFPKEGPSILRIQQVVRGDSAAYFCASSTTGLAGGRTDTQYFGPGTRLTVL.

This rearrangement joins TRBV15 to TRBJ2-2; D unclear. Germline CDR1 reads LNHNV; CDR2 reads YYDKDF (reference sequence). The CDR3 has 17 amino acids. The V and J ends lost 0 bases and 1 base respectively, with 12 bases between them. The CDR3 loop reads CATSRDKTAWNTGELFF. DNA of the CDR3: TGTGCCACCAGCAGAGATAAAACTGCCTGGAACACCGGGGAGCTGTTTTTT. Together with reference TRBV15 and TRBJ2-2, the CDR3 gives the full variable domain: DAMVIQNPRYQVTQFGKPVTLSCSQTLNHNVMYWYQQKSSQAPKLLFHYYDKDFNNEADTPDNFQSRRPNTSFCFLDIRSPGLGDTAMYLCATSRDKTAWNTGELFFGEGSRLTVL.

This clone was recorded once. This chain uses TRBV2 with TRBJ1-1, with TRBD1 matching 7 bases. V was pared by 5 bases and J by 5 bases, with 5 bases of the junction left unmatched. The V gene's germline CDR1 is SNHLY and CDR2 FYNNEI. This CDR3 spans 13 amino acids. CDR3 sequence reads: CASSPDRDTEAFF. In DNA, the CDR3 is TGTGCCAGCAGTCCCGACAGGGATACTGAAGCTTTCTTT.

The chain joins TRBV6-5 to TRBJ2-7, with a weak D call TRBD1 (5 bases). The CDR3 sequence is 15 residues long. V was shortened by 4 bases and J by 2 bases, with 15 bases between the two germline ends. Germline values: CDR1 MNHEY, CDR2 SVGAGI. Here the CDR3 reads CASSSPQESTYEQYV. The CDR3 DNA sequence: TGTGCCAGCAGTTCACCACAGGAGTCGACCTACGAGCAGTACGTC.

This chain links TRBV25-1 with TRBJ1-6; no firm D call. CDR1 and CDR2 from the germline V gene are MGHDK and SYGVNS. V was trimmed by 1 base and J by 6 bases, leaving 4 bases between them. This CDR3 has 13 amino acids. This CDR3 is CASSEFINSPLHF. The CDR3 region has the DNA TGTGCCAGCAGTGAATTCATTAATTCACCCCTCCACTTT.

This sequence joins TRBV5-4 and TRBJ2-3; D may be TRBD1 (6 bases). The CDR3 runs to 13 residues. CDR1 and CDR2 from the germline V gene are SGHNT and YYREEE (reference sequence). V gave up 2 bases and J gave up 5 bases, with 9 bases separating them. The CDR3 nucleotides read TGTGCCAGCAGCTTAAGGGACAAAGATACGCAGTATTTT. Encoded protein: CASSLRDKDTQYF.

This clone was picked up one time. This sequence joins TRBV1 and TRBJ2-7; TRBD2, the D gene given by the table, was not confirmed from the DNA. TRBV1 is shown as a pseudogene. This CDR3 comprises 13 residues. CDR3 nucleotides: TGCACCAGCAGCCAAAATGAGTTCTTCGAGCAGTACGTC. This translates into CTSSQNEFFEQYV.

The chain employs TRBV7-2 and TRBJ2-3; 13 bases match TRBD2. J gave up 4 bases and V 4 bases, and 8 bases lay outside the gene matches. The CDR3 totals 17 residues. Germline lookup yields CDR1 SGHTA and CDR2 FQGNSA. Here the CDR3 DNA reads TGTGCCAGCAGCTCCGGGACTAGCGGGGAGCGGGCAGATACGCAGTATTTT. Protein product: CASSSGTSGERADTQYF.

V gene TRBV5-4 combines with J gene TRBJ2-6; perhaps TRBD2 as D (5 bases). There are 15 residues in the CDR3. V was pared by 2 bases and J by 6 bases, with 12 bases between. Germline values: CDR1 SGHNT, CDR2 YYREEE (reference sequence). Here the CDR3 DNA reads TGTGCCAGCAGCTTCCGACTAACTGCGGCCAACGTCCTGACTTTC. This encodes CASSFRLTAANVLTF.

This clone was detected once. V and J are TRBV4-1 and TRBJ1-2; D possibly corresponds to TRBD1 (5 bases). Germline V lookup: CDR1 MGHRA, CDR2 YSYEKL. Trimming left V 4 bases short and J 2 bases short, with 20 bases between. The CDR3 covers 17 residues. This chain's CDR3 is CASSPAGGGRDNYGYTF. The CDR3 coding sequence is TGCGCCAGCAGCCCCGCCGGGGGAGGAAGGGACAACTATGGCTACACCTTC.

The chain carries TRBV6-4 and TRBJ2-7, with 9 bases aligning to TRBD2. The junction had 3 bases not matched to a gene; V was cut back by 0 bases and J by 3 bases. The CDR3 totals 15 residues. Germline CDR1 reads MRHNA; CDR2 reads SNTAGT. The CDR3 reads CASSDSRRGGYEQYF. CDR3 bases: TGTGCCAGCAGTGACTCGAGGCGGGGGGGCTACGAGCAGTACTTC.

V usage is TRBV5-4 and J usage is TRBJ1-2; 7 nucleotides agree with TRBD1. Germline CDR1 reads SGHNT; CDR2 reads YYREEE (reference sequence). J gave up 6 bases and V 0 bases, and 5 bases lay outside the gene matches. CDR3 length: 14 residues. Written as DNA, the CDR3 is TGTGCCAGCAGCTTGGAGGGCAGGGGGGATGGCTACACCTTC. Protein sequence: CASSLEGRGDGYTF.

This rearrangement joins TRBV13 to TRBJ1-1; D is undetermined. The CDR3 is made up of 14 amino acids. The germline V gene has CDR1 PRHDT and CDR2 FYEKMQ (reference sequence). Between the trimmed V and J ends, which lost 5 bases and 2 bases, there was a span of 12 bases. The CDR3: CASSPLTTNTEAFF. The DNA for the CDR3 is TGTGCCAGCAGCCCTCTGACAACCAACACTGAAGCTTTCTTT.

The chain employs TRBV7-6 and TRBJ2-7; 10 positions match TRBD1. Germline CDR1 reads SGHVS; CDR2 reads FNYEAQ. V trimming: 5 bases; J trimming: 5 bases; junction bases outside the gene matches: 3. The CDR3 has 13 amino acids. CDR3 region: CASSEGTGDEQYF. In nucleotides, the CDR3 is TGTGCCAGCAGCGAAGGGACAGGGGACGAGCAGTACTTC.

The chain uses TRBV7-9 and TRBJ1-1; 10 nucleotides match TRBD1. V was clipped by 5 bases and J by 2 bases; unmatched bases: 5. The CDR3 runs 15 residues. The germline V gene has CDR1 SEHNR and CDR2 FQNEAQ (reference sequence). Written as DNA, the CDR3 is TGTGCCAGCAGCCGCGGGGACAGGGGAAACACTGAAGCTTTCTTT. Protein: CASSRGDRGNTEAFF.

The genes are TRBV13 and TRBJ2-7, with TRBD1 matching over 10 bases. Germline trimming cut 6 bases from V and 6 bases from J; bases unmatched to any gene: 8. Germline V lookup: CDR1 PRHDT, CDR2 FYEKMQ (reference sequence). The CDR3 has 14 amino acids. The CDR3 region is CASSPGTGVREQYF. The CDR3 coding sequence is TGTGCCAGCAGTCCTGGGACAGGGGTCCGCGAGCAGTACTTC. Full variable domain (rest looked up from reference TRBV13 and TRBJ2-7): AAGVIQSPRHLIKEKRETATLKCYPIPRHDTVYWYQQGPGQDPQFLISFYEKMQSDKGSIPDRFSAQQFSDYHSELNMSSLELGDSALYFCASSPGTGVREQYFGPGTRLTVT.